The sequence of this TCR beta chain was determined in a study of cytomegalovirus exposure and HLA in healthy donors. Study summary: Early on, a data release was issued that held 80 million to 90 million unique TCRs from HLA-typed donors.

CDR3 size: 16 residues. The J segment lost 5 bases and the V segment lost 2 bases, leaving 10 bases of the junction unmatched. The germline V gene has CDR1 KGHSH and CDR2 LQKENI. With 60 Vbeta and 13 Jbeta primers, the PCR was carried out. Clones were read by immunoSEQ multiplex PCR, and TCRdb kept only the in-frame ones, dropping some. The table has over 90,000 clones, approximately 66% seen once; the top ten hold more than 3%. As regards this clone: The antigen remains unidentified.

Findings and limits, study-wide: Within a later analysis, the majority of CMV-associated TCR beta chains appeared HLA-restricted. For most TCR beta V segments, an earlier analysis put the productive rate at about 90% or about 30% of the time. It was assumed in the presence/absence analyses that sequencing depth was roughly uniform across donors.

The sample consisted of PBMCs. The V gene is TRBV18, the J gene TRBJ1-1; 8 positions match TRBD1. The clonotype was recovered from a woman aged 50 to 60 in good health and CMV-seronegative. CDR3 loop: CASSPMWQGARTEAFF. In nucleotides, the CDR3 is TGTGCCAGCTCACCAATGTGGCAGGGGGCGCGAACTGAAGCTTTCTTT.